Here is one TCR beta chain with its context. The sample belongs to a study of cytomegalovirus exposure and HLA in healthy donors. V was pared by 3 bases and J by 6 bases, with 9 bases between. The CDR3 runs 13 residues. In germline, CDR1 is SGHDN, CDR2 FVKESK. Researchers ran the PCR with 60 Vbeta and 13 Jbeta primers. TCRdb keeps only in-frame clones here, not all; method: immunoSEQ multiplex PCR. The table has some 40,000 clones, approximately 55% seen once. This clonotype originated in a woman aged 40 to 55 in good health and CMV-seropositive. The sample consisted of PBMCs. This rearrangement joins TRBV14 to TRBJ1-3; no reliable D call. This chain's CDR3 is CASSQLASNTIYF. For the CDR3, the DNA is TGTGCCAGCAGCCAGCTAGCCTCAAACACCATATATTTT.